Listed here are 12 T cell receptor beta chains from one sample, sequenced in a study of T cells after somatic rescue of genetic block. Here immunoSEQ multiplex PCR was the method, and the copy in TCRdb shows in-frame clones only, minus some. The profile shows about 67,000 clones, about 91% of them singletons. Sequencing was performed on peripheral blood mononuclear cells (PBMCs). These TCRs come from a man aged 40-55 years.

The chain has TRBV11-2 and TRBJ1-3, with D possibly being TRBD1 (6 bases). CDR3 size: 16 residues. Per the germline V gene, CDR1 is SGHAT and CDR2 is FQNNGV. V was pared by 5 bases and J by 3 bases, with 17 bases between. DNA for the CDR3: TGTGCCAGCAGCAACCGACAGGACTCTTATGGAAACACCATATATTTT. Amino acid sequence: CASSNRQDSYGNTIYF.

The chain joins TRBV6-4 to TRBJ2-7; 8 nucleotides line up with TRBD1. This CDR3 spans 10 amino acids. V gave up 11 bases and J gave up 5 bases; unmatched junction bases: 2. Germline V lookup: CDR1 MRHNA, CDR2 SNTAGT. Written as DNA, the CDR3 is TGTGCCGAGACAGGGGACGAGCAGTACTTC. Translated, it gives CAETGDEQYF.

The rearrangement joins TRBV15 to TRBJ2-5, with D maybe TRBD1 (6 bases). The tail of the sequence fits TRBJ2-7 better, so the J call may be wrong. Germline V CDR1 and CDR2: LNHNV, YYDKDF (reference sequence). There are 11 residues in the CDR3. As DNA, the CDR3 is TGTGCCACAGGGGGTCCATACGAGCAGTACTTC. It codes for CATGGPYEQYF.

This chain links TRBV19 with TRBJ2-7, with D possibly being TRBD1 (6 bases). This CDR3 is built from 15 residues. The V and J ends lost 2 bases and 0 bases respectively, with 11 bases between them. Germline CDR1 and CDR2: LNHDA and SQIVND (reference sequence). The CDR3 DNA follows: TGTGCCAGTAGTATATCCAGGGGCCCCTCCTACGAGCAGTACTTC. Residues: CASSISRGPSYEQYF. The full variable domain, its missing parts supplied by reference TRBV19 and TRBJ2-7, is DGGITQSPKYLFRKEGQNVTLSCEQNLNHDAMYWYRQDPGQGLRLIYYSQIVNDFQKGDIAEGYSVSREKKESFPLTVTSAQKNPTAFYLCASSISRGPSYEQYFGPGTRLTVT.

This chain connects TRBV30 to TRBJ1-6, with D uncertain. Germline CDR1 is GTSNPN and CDR2 is SVGIG (reference sequence). This CDR3 comprises 13 residues. V was cut by 3 bases and J by 8 bases, with 11 bases left in between. In DNA, the CDR3 is TGTGCCTGGAGGGTAGGCGGGGATTCACCCCTCCACTTT. Translating it yields CAWRVGGDSPLHF.

The V gene is TRBV4-1, the J gene TRBJ2-1, with TRBD1 matching over 7 bases. This CDR3 region has 15 residues. V gave up 2 bases and J gave up 2 bases; unmatched junction bases: 3. From germline, CDR1 is MGHRA and CDR2 YSYEKL. This CDR3 is CASSQRQGAYNEQFF. The CDR3 nucleotides are TGCGCCAGCAGCCAAAGACAGGGCGCCTACAATGAGCAGTTCTTC.

This chain links TRBV4-1 with TRBJ2-1; TRBD2 matches 10 bases. CDR1 is MGHRA, CDR2 YSYEKL, per germline. The CDR3 contains 14 residues. V gave up 0 bases and J gave up 16 bases; unmatched junction bases: 9. DNA for the CDR3: TGCGCCAGCAGCCAAGATTACGGAGGGACTAGCGAATTCTTC. It is translated as CASSQDYGGTSEFF.

The V call is TRBV5-1, the J call TRBJ2-3; tentatively, D is TRBD1 (7 bases). The CDR3 runs 17 residues. Trimming took off 2 bases at V and 0 bases at J, with 16 bases between the two ends. Germline lookup yields CDR1 SGHRS and CDR2 YFSETQ. CDR3 DNA: TGCGCCAGCAGCTTAAGACAGGGAGGACATAGCACAGATACGCAGTATTTT. Translating gives CASSLRQGGHSTDTQYF. The variable domain in full, with the rest retrieved from reference TRBV5-1 and TRBJ2-3, is KAGVTQTPRYLIKTRGQQVTLSCSPISGHRSVSWYQQTPGQGLQFLFEYFSETQRNKGNFPGRFSGRQFSNSRSEMNVSTLELGDSALYLCASSLRQGGHSTDTQYFGPGTRLTVL.

This sequence joins TRBV29-1 and TRBJ2-7; D may be TRBD1 (6 bases). Germline CDR1 and CDR2: SQVTM and ANQGSEA. V was clipped by 6 bases and J by 0 bases, with 12 bases between them. This CDR3 is built from 13 residues. DNA of the CDR3: TGCAGCGTGGGACATACCCCCTCCTACGAGCAGTACTTC. Translating gives CSVGHTPSYEQYF.

The chain couples TRBV27 to TRBJ2-7; D uncertain. V was shortened by 3 bases and J by 6 bases, with 12 bases between the two germline ends. The length of the CDR3 is 13 residues. CDR1 MNHEY and CDR2 SMNVEV come from the germline V gene (reference sequence). The chain's CDR3 is CASSFSPGGEQYF. In DNA, the CDR3 is TGTGCCAGCAGTTTCTCCCCCGGTGGCGAGCAGTACTTC.

In its sample, this clone was seen a few times. The V and J genes are TRBV5-1 and TRBJ2-2, with 12 bases that match TRBD2. Per germline, CDR1 SGHRS and CDR2 YFSETQ. With 4 bases clipped from V and 5 bases from J, the junction kept 3 bases outside the gene matches. The CDR3 runs to 15 residues. The CDR3 DNA reads as TGCGCCAGCAGCCACACTAGCGGGAGGACCGGGGAGCTGTTTTTT. It specifies CASSHTSGRTGELFF.

This chain links TRBV6-5 with TRBJ2-7, with unresolved D. Germline CDR1 is MNHEY and CDR2 is SVGAGI. Deletions cut 0 bases from V and 2 bases from J, with 5 bases between. The CDR3 contains 13 residues. CDR3 sequence reads: CASSYSGTYEQYF. CDR3 nucleotide sequence: TGTGCCAGCAGTTACTCGGGGACCTACGAGCAGTACTTC.